The 32 T cell receptor beta chains listed next were all sequenced from one sample in a study of T-cell memory formation after mild COVID-19. TCRdb called the 5' RACE reads again in MiXCR, with one record for every CDR3 protein. This sample has some 150,000 distinct CDR3 sequences, with roughly 19% found just once. Input material: PBMCs or a T cell subset sorted from them (not recorded which). These receptor sequences come from an adult woman who had mild COVID-19 (a few samples of this study predate the infection). Cell type and time point are not known.

The chain carries TRBV19 and TRBJ1-2; no clear D gene. The V end was cut by 5 bases, the J end by 3 bases, with 13 bases between. The CDR3 totals 14 residues. Germline V gene data show CDR1 as LNHDA and CDR2 as SQIVND (reference sequence). For the CDR3, the DNA is TGTGCCAGTAGTCTCCCTGGCCTCCACTATGGCTACACCTTC. It yields the protein CASSLPGLHYGYTF. Based on the CDR3 plus reference TRBV19 and TRBJ1-2, the full variable domain is DGGITQSPKYLFRKEGQNVTLSCEQNLNHDAMYWYRQDPGQGLRLIYYSQIVNDFQKGDIAEGYSVSREKKESFPLTVTSAQKNPTAFYLCASSLPGLHYGYTFGSGTRLTVV.

The rearrangement links TRBV20-1 to TRBJ2-2, with D possibly being TRBD2 (6 bases). CDR3 length equals 12 residues. Germline assignment: CDR1 DFQATT and CDR2 SNEGSKA (reference sequence). V dropped 3 bases and J dropped 5 bases, with 7 bases sitting between them. The chain's CDR3 is CSAREGTGELFF. CDR3 coding DNA: TGCAGTGCTAGGGAGGGGACCGGGGAGCTGTTTTTT.

This clonotype showed up many times. V usage is TRBV5-1 and J usage is TRBJ2-4, with 8 bases aligning to TRBD1. V lost 4 bases to trimming and J lost 8 bases; unmatched junction nucleotides: 8. The CDR3 length is 14 residues. The germline V gene has CDR1 SGHRS and CDR2 YFSETQ. The CDR3 reads CASSPTGEKDIQYF. CDR3 DNA: TGCGCCAGCAGCCCGACAGGGGAGAAGGACATTCAGTACTTC.

This clonotype was detected only a few times. The chain employs TRBV10-3 and TRBJ2-7; D possibly uses TRBD1 or TRBD2 (5 bases each). V was cut by 3 bases and J by 6 bases, with 9 bases left in between. CDR1 ENHRY and CDR2 SYGVKD come from the germline V gene. This CDR3 has 12 amino acids. CDR3 sequence reads: CAISERDREQYF. The CDR3 DNA reads as TGTGCCATCAGTGAAAGGGACCGCGAGCAGTACTTC.

A few counts support this clonotype. This chain joins TRBV7-8 and TRBJ1-6; D is unresolved. Germline CDR1 SGHVS, CDR2 FQNEAQ. V was clipped by 4 bases and J by 6 bases, with 4 bases between them. This CDR3 is built from 12 residues. The CDR3 DNA sequence: TGTGCCAGCAGCTCGGTTAATTCACCCCTCCACTTT. The encoded protein is CASSSVNSPLHF.

In this sample, this clonotype turned up many times. The chain carries TRBV29-1 and TRBJ2-7; D is tentatively TRBD1 or TRBD2 (6 bases each). Germline CDR1 and CDR2: SQVTM and ANQGSEA. Trimming removed 4 bases at V and 1 base at J, with 14 bases between. The CDR3 totals 14 residues. CDR3 DNA sequence: TGCAGCGTTGTAGGGGGGACGGTTTCCTACGAGCAGTACTTC. It codes for CSVVGGTVSYEQYF.

This chain joins TRBV2 and TRBJ2-1; no clear D. CDR1 and CDR2 (germline): SNHLY, FYNNEI. The CDR3 sequence is 11 residues long. V lost 3 bases and J 8 bases, leaving 5 bases between the germline ends. CDR3 sequence reads: CASSDRYEQFF. CDR3 in DNA: TGTGCCAGCAGTGATCGGTATGAGCAGTTCTTC.

This clonotype was seen ten or more times. The V gene is TRBV7-9, the J gene TRBJ2-3, with 8 bases aligning to TRBD1. Trimming took 2 bases from V and 6 from J; bases not matched to a gene: 10. There are 16 residues in the CDR3. Germline V lookup: CDR1 SEHNR, CDR2 FQNEAQ (reference sequence). In nucleotides, the CDR3 is TGTGCCAGCAGCTTAAGCGGACAGGGAGGCCCGGATACGCAGTATTTT. Protein product: CASSLSGQGGPDTQYF.

V is TRBV29-1 and J is TRBJ1-6, with 7 bases matching TRBD1. Germline CDR1 reads SQVTM; CDR2 reads ANQGSEA. J gave up 5 bases and V 6 bases, and 7 bases lay outside the gene matches. The CDR3 loop spans 14 amino acids. The CDR3 DNA follows: TGCAGCGTGAGAGCCGGGACAGATAATTCACCCCTCCACTTT. This translates into CSVRAGTDNSPLHF.

This clonotype was detected only a few times. The V and J genes are TRBV5-6 and TRBJ1-1; D unclear. CDR1 SGHDT and CDR2 YYEEEE come from the germline V gene. Trimming pared 2 bases from V and 3 bases from J, leaving 8 bases between. The CDR3 sequence is 13 residues long. CDR3: CASSLVRHTEAFF. CDR3 nucleotide sequence: TGTGCCAGCAGCTTAGTTCGCCACACTGAAGCTTTCTTT.

The J gene is TRBJ1-2, the V gene TRBV5-4; a weak D match, TRBD1 (5 bases). Germline V lookup: CDR1 SGHNT, CDR2 YYREEE (reference sequence). V was pared by 2 bases and J by 0 bases, with 11 bases between. This CDR3 has 15 amino acids. The CDR3 loop reads CASSFYRDPNYGYTF. CDR3 DNA: TGTGCCAGCAGCTTTTACCGGGACCCTAACTATGGCTACACCTTC.

This clonotype is deemed medium-sized (0.01 to 0.1%). This chain connects TRBV20-1 to TRBJ2-7; 7 positions agree with TRBD1. V lost 1 base, J lost 3 bases, and 0 bases stayed unmatched. The CDR3 contains 12 residues. CDR1 DFQATT and CDR2 SNEGSKA come from the germline V gene (reference sequence). For the CDR3, the DNA is TGCAGTGCTAGAGCAGGGGGCTACGAGCAGTACTTC. Its translation is CSARAGGYEQYF.

This clonotype turned up a few times. This chain connects TRBV10-3 to TRBJ1-1, with D uncertain. There are 15 residues in the CDR3. Germline V gives CDR1 ENHRY, CDR2 SYGVKD. Between the trimmed V and J ends, which lost 0 bases and 2 bases, there was a span of 10 bases. The CDR3 loop reads CAISESGIGNTEAFF. The CDR3 DNA reads as TGTGCCATCAGTGAGTCGGGGATCGGAAACACTGAAGCTTTCTTT.

The chain recombines TRBV7-8 with TRBJ1-2; D gene unclear. Germline V gene data show CDR1 as SGHVS and CDR2 as FQNEAQ. Trimming took off 0 bases at V and 0 bases at J, with 20 bases between the two ends. The CDR3 totals 19 residues. This chain's CDR3 is CASSLAGWAGPSANYGYTF. The CDR3 DNA is TGTGCCAGCAGCTTAGCAGGTTGGGCAGGACCCTCAGCTAACTATGGCTACACCTTC.

The rearrangement uses TRBV3-1 and TRBJ2-7, with TRBD1 matching over 8 bases. CDR3 size: 15 residues. J was trimmed by 5 bases and V by 4 bases; bases with no gene match: 10. Germline V gene lookup returns CDR1 LGHDT and CDR2 YNNKEL (reference sequence). The CDR3 region is CASSLRTGRTNEQYF. The DNA for the CDR3 is TGTGCCAGCAGCCTTCGGACAGGGAGGACGAACGAGCAGTACTTC.

The chain links TRBV7-2 to TRBJ2-5, with D unresolved. Trimming shortened V by 6 bases and J by 5 bases, and 13 bases separated the two germline ends. This CDR3 has 13 amino acids. Germline V gene data show CDR1 as SGHTA and CDR2 as FQGNSA. For the CDR3, the DNA is TGTGCCAGCAGACTAAACACCGGGGAGACCCAGTACTTC. It yields the protein CASRLNTGETQYF.

The gene calls are TRBV7-8 and TRBJ2-5, with 9 nucleotides matching TRBD1. Germline loops: CDR1 SGHVS, CDR2 FQNEAQ. The CDR3 is 16 amino acids. V gave up 5 bases and J gave up 5 bases; unmatched junction bases: 12. The CDR3 sequence is CASSPPGTGNPETQYF. The CDR3 region has the DNA TGTGCCAGCAGCCCACCTGGGACAGGGAATCCGGAGACCCAGTACTTC.

The chain's CDR3 is CSALLGGSNEQYF. The CDR3 region has the DNA TGCAGTGCCCTTCTTGGGGGCAGCAACGAGCAGTACTTC. The V and J genes are TRBV20-1 and TRBJ2-7; TRBD1 might be the D (6 bases). The CDR3 covers 13 residues. Trimming removed 6 bases at V and 5 bases at J, with 17 bases between. Germline values: CDR1 DFQATT, CDR2 SNEGSKA (reference sequence).

This clonotype turned up a few times. This rearrangement joins TRBV7-8 to TRBJ1-4; possibly TRBD1 for D (6 bases). The CDR3 runs 17 residues. V lost 5 bases to trimming and J lost 5 bases, with 21 bases between them. The V gene's germline CDR1 is SGHVS and CDR2 FQNEAQ. The CDR3 sequence is CASSPKLGGQANEKLFF. CDR3 DNA: TGTGCCAGCAGCCCTAAGCTCGGGGGACAAGCCAATGAAAAACTGTTTTTT. Complete variable domain (other parts from reference TRBV7-8 and TRBJ1-4): GAGVSQSPRYKVAKRGQDVALRCDPISGHVSLFWYQQALGQGPEFLTYFQNEAQLDKSGLPSDRFFAERPEGSVSTLKIQRTQQEDSAVYLCASSPKLGGQANEKLFFGSGTQLSVL.

The gene calls are TRBV7-2 and TRBJ2-7; no firm D call. This CDR3 region has 14 residues. V was pared by 3 bases and J by 3 bases, with 12 bases between. Per the germline V gene, CDR1 is SGHTA and CDR2 is FQGNSA. Here the CDR3 reads CASSFPTDGYEQYF. The CDR3, as DNA: TGTGCCAGCAGCTTCCCCACGGACGGCTACGAGCAGTACTTC.

In its sample, this clonotype was seen a few times. This chain joins TRBV10-3 and TRBJ2-7, with 10 nucleotides matching TRBD2. Looked up from germline, CDR1 is ENHRY and CDR2 is SYGVKD. After removal of 8 bases from V and 2 bases from J, the junction contained 3 bases not matched to a gene. The CDR3 covers 13 residues. The CDR3 sequence: CAISSGGTYEQYF. CDR3 sequence (DNA): TGTGCCATCTCTAGCGGGGGCACCTACGAGCAGTACTTC.

V gene TRBV11-3 combines with J gene TRBJ1-1; maybe TRBD1 (6 bases). Germline V gene sequence: CDR1 SGHNT, CDR2 YENEEA. CDR3 length equals 17 residues. The ends were cut back, 5 bases at V and 3 bases at J, with 22 bases in the middle. This CDR3 reads CASSILRDNLGDTEAFF. The CDR3 DNA sequence: TGTGCCAGCAGCATTCTCCGGGACAACCTGGGGGACACTGAAGCTTTCTTT.

This clonotype has only a few counts. This rearrangement joins TRBV20-1 to TRBJ1-1, with 7 bases fitting TRBD1. V lost 3 bases and J lost 0; bases outside the gene matches: 7. Germline lookup yields CDR1 DFQATT and CDR2 SNEGSKA (reference sequence). The CDR3 runs to 15 residues. The CDR3 region is CSARKGTAMNTEAFF. As DNA, the CDR3 is TGCAGTGCTAGGAAAGGGACAGCCATGAACACTGAAGCTTTCTTT.

This clonotype was detected only a few times. This chain joins TRBV18 and TRBJ1-6, with D hard to call. The germline V and J ends were trimmed by 8 bases and 8 bases, with 16 bases remaining between them. The CDR3 is 14 residues long. Germline assignment: CDR1 KGHSH and CDR2 LQKENI. CDR3 amino acids: CASRHDGTHSPLHF. The CDR3 nucleotides read TGTGCCAGCAGGCACGACGGAACTCATTCACCCCTCCACTTT.

This chain connects TRBV15 to TRBJ2-7, with TRBD2 matching over 12 bases. Germline CDR1 is LNHNV and CDR2 is YYDKDF (reference sequence). V lost 9 bases and J lost 4; bases outside the gene matches: 7. This CDR3 has 14 residues. CDR3 bases: TGTGCCACTAGGACTAGCGGGATTTTGTACGAGCAGTACTTC. It is translated as CATRTSGILYEQYF.

This chain links TRBV12-3 or TRBV12-4 with TRBJ2-1; 9 bases line up with TRBD2. CDR3 length: 15 amino acids. J was trimmed by 5 bases and V by 7 bases; bases with no gene match: 9. The chain's CDR3 is CASTVSGGPDNEQFF. The CDR3 coding sequence is TGTGCCAGCACCGTAAGCGGGGGGCCAGACAATGAGCAGTTCTTC.

This clonotype was seen repeatedly, ten times or more. The chain carries TRBV4-2 and TRBJ2-1, with D hard to call. The CDR3 has 13 residues. Trimming took 1 base from V and 8 from J, leaving 9 bases between them. The germline CDR1 and CDR2 sequences are LGHNA and YNFKEQ. This chain's CDR3 is CASSQGKSDEQFF. The CDR3, as DNA: TGTGCCAGCAGCCAAGGAAAAAGCGATGAGCAGTTCTTC.

The chain is built from TRBV19 and TRBJ2-7; D uncertain. This CDR3 region has 16 residues. With 3 bases removed from V and 6 bases from J, the gap between germline ends came to 21 bases. Germline V gene sequence: CDR1 LNHDA, CDR2 SQIVND (reference sequence). In DNA, the CDR3 is TGTGCCAGTAGTATGGGTCATCCACGAGCTCGAGGCGAGCAGTACTTC. Translation gives CASSMGHPRARGEQYF.

The rearrangement links TRBV20-1 to TRBJ2-5; 7 bases map to TRBD2. Trimming cost V 5 bases and J 4 bases; bases outside gene matches: 13. The CDR3 contains 15 residues. CDR1 and CDR2 from the germline V gene are DFQATT and SNEGSKA (reference sequence). DNA for the CDR3: TGCAGTGCTCGGCTGAGGACTAGTGAGGGAGAGACCCAGTACTTC. It yields the protein CSARLRTSEGETQYF.

This clonotype was recorded a few times. In DNA form, the CDR3 reads TGCGCCAGCAGCCCCCCATGGGACAGGGGCCGGGATGGCAATCAGCCCCAGCATTTT. Translating gives CASSPPWDRGRDGNQPQHF. V is TRBV4-1 and J is TRBJ1-5, with TRBD1 matching over 10 bases. There are 19 residues in the CDR3. V was pared by 4 bases and J by 2 bases, with 14 bases of the junction left unmatched. Germline CDR1 and CDR2: MGHRA and YSYEKL.

A few counts support this clonotype. The genes are TRBV20-1 and TRBJ2-5; no clear D gene. The germline V gene has CDR1 DFQATT and CDR2 SNEGSKA (reference sequence). The CDR3 is 14 amino acids. Trimming cost V 6 bases and J 4 bases, with 18 bases left between them. The CDR3 coding sequence is TGCAGTGCCCCCGTCTCTAGAATACTAGAGACCCAGTACTTC. This codes for CSAPVSRILETQYF.

This clonotype was found a few times. The genes are TRBV10-3 and TRBJ1-2; TRBD1 agrees at 7 bases. Per germline, CDR1 ENHRY and CDR2 SYGVKD. Germline trimming cut 3 bases from V and 2 bases from J; bases unmatched to any gene: 6. The CDR3 extends over 15 amino acids. CDR3 DNA sequence: TGTGCCATCAGTGATTCGGGACAGACCAACTATGGCTACACCTTC. Its translation is CAISDSGQTNYGYTF.